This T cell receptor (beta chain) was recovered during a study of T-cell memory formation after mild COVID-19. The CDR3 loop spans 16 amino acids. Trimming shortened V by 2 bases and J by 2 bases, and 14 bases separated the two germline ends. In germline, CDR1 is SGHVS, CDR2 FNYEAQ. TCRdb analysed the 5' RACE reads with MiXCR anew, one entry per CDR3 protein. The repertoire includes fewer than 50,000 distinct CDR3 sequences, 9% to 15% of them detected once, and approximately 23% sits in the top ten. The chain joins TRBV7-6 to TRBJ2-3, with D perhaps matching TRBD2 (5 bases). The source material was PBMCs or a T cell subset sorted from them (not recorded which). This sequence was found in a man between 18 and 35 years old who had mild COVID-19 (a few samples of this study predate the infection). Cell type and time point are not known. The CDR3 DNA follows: TGTGCCAGCAGCTTACCCACCCTAGCCTCCACAGATACGCAGTATTTT. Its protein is CASSLPTLASTDTQYF.